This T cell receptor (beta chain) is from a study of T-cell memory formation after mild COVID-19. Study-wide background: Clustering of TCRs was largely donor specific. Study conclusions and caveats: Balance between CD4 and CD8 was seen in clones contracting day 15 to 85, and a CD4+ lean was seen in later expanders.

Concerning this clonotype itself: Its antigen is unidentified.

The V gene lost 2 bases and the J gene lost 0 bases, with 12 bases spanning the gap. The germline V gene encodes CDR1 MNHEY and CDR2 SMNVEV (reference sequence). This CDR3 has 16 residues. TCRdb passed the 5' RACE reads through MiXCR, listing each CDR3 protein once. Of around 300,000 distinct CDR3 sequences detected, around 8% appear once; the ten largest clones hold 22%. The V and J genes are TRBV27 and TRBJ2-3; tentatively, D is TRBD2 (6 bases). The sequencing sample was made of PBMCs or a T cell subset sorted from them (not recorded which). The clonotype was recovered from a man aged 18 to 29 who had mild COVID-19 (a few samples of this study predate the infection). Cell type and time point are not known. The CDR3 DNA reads TGTGCCAGCAGTTTAGCGGGGCTCACTAGCACAGATACGCAGTATTTT. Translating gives CASSLAGLTSTDTQYF.